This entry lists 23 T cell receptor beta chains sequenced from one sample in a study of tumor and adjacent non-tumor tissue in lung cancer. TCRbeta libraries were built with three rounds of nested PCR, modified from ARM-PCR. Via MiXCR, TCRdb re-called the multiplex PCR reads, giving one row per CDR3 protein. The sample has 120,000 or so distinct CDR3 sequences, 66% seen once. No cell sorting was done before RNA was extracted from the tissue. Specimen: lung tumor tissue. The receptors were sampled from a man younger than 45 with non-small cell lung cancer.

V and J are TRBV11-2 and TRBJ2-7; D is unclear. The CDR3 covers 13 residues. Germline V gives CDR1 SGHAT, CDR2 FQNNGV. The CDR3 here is CASSQDAVYEQYV. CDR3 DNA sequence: TGTGCCAGCAGCCAAGACGCGGTCTACGAGCAATACGTC.

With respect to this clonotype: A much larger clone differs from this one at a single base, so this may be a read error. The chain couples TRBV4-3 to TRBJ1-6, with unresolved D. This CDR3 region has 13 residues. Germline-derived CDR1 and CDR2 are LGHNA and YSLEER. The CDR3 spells CTSQRDYYSPLHF. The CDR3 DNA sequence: TGCACCAGTCAGAGGGATTACTATTCACCCCTCCACTTT.

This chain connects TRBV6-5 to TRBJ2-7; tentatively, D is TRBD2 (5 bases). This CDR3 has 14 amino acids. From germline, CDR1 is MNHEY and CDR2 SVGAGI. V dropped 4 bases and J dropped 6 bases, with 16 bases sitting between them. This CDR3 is CASSLRRRPIEQYF. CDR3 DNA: TGTGCCAGCAGTTTACGCAGGAGGCCCATCGAGCAGTACTTC.

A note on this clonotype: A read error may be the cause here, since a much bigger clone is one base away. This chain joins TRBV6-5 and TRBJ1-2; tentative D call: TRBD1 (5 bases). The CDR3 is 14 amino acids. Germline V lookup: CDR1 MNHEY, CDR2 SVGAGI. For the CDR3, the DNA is TGTGCCAGCAGCCCCAGGGTTTCTAACTATAGCTACACCTTC. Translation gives CASSPRVSNYSYTF.

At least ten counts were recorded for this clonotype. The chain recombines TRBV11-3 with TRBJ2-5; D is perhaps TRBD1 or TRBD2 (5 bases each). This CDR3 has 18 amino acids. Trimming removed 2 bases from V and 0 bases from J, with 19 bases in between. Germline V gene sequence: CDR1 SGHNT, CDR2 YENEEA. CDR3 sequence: CASSLMLGRKTYQETQYF. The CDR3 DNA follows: TGTGCCAGCAGCTTAATGTTGGGACGGAAAACCTACCAAGAGACCCAGTACTTC.

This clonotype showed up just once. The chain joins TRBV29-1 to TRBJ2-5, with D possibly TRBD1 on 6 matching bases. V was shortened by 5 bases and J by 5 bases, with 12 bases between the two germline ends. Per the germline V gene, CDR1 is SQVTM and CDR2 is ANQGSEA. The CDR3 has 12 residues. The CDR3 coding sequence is TGCAGCGTTAGGACAGCTGTGGAGACCCAGTACTTC. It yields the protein CSVRTAVETQYF.

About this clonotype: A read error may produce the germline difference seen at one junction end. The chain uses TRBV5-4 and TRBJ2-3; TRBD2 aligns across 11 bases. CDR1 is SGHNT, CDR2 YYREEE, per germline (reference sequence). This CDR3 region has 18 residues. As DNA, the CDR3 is TGTGCCAGCAGCCCCCCGGAACTAGCGGGGGCCGGCACAGATACGGAGTATTTT. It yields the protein CASSPPELAGAGTDTEYF.

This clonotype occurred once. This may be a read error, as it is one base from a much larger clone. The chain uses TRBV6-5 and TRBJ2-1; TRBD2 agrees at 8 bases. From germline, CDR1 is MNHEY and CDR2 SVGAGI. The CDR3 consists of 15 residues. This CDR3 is CASSYRAAGADEKFF. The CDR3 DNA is TGTGCCAGCAGTTACCGGGCAGCGGGAGCGGATGAGAAGTTCTTC.

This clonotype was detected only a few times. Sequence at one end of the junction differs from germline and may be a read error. In nucleotides, the CDR3 is TGTGCCAGCAGCTCCCCCATAGCGGAGAAAAGCTCCTACAATGTGCAGTTCTTC. Protein product: CASSSPIAEKSSYNVQFF. The chain couples TRBV28 to TRBJ2-1; D might be TRBD2 (6 bases). This CDR3 is 18 amino acids long. CDR1 MDHEN and CDR2 SYDVKM come from the germline V gene.

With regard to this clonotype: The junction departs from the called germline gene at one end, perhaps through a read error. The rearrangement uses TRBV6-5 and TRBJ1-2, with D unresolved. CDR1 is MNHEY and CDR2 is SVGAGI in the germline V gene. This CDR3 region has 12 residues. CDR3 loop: CASNRESEGYSF. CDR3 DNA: TGTGCCAGCAATCGGGAGTCGGAAGGCTACAGCTTC.

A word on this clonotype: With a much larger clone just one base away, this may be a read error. The CDR3 loop reads CASNTSGRNEQFF. CDR3 coding DNA: TGTGCCAGCAATACAAGCGGGAGAAATGAGCAGTTCTTC. This chain links TRBV6-2 or TRBV6-3 with TRBJ2-1; 8 nucleotides agree with TRBD2. CDR3 length: 13 residues. Germline CDR1 MNHEY, CDR2 SVGEGT. After removal of 7 bases from V and 7 bases from J, the junction contained 6 bases not matched to a gene.

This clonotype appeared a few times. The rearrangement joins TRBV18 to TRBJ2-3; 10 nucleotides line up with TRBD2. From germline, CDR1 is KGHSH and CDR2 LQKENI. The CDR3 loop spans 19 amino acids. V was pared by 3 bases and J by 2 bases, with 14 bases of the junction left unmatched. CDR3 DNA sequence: TGTGCCAGCTCACCCTCAACAGGAGTAGCGGGGGGTCTCACAGATACGCAGTATTTT. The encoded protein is CASSPSTGVAGGLTDTQYF.

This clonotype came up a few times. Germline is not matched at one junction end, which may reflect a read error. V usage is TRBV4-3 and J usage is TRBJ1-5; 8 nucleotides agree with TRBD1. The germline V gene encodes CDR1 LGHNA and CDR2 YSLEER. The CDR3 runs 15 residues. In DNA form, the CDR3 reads TGCGCCAGCAACCAAGATGCAGGGGGCGCCCAACCCCAGCATTTT. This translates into CASNQDAGGAQPQHF.

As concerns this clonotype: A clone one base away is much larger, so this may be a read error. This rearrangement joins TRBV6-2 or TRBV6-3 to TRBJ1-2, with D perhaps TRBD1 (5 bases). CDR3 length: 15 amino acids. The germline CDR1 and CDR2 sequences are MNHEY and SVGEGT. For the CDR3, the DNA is TGTACCAGCAGCCGGGGCGGGATCTATAACTATGGCTACACCTTC. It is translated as CTSSRGGIYNYGYTF.

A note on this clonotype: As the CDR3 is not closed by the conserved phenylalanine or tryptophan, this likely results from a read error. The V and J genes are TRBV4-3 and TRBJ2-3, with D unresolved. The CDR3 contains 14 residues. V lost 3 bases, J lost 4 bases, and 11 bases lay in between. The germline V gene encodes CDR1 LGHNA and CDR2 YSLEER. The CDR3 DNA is TGCGCCAGCAGCCAGAAGGGATTCGCAGATACGCAGTATTCT. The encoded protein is CASSQKGFADTQYS.

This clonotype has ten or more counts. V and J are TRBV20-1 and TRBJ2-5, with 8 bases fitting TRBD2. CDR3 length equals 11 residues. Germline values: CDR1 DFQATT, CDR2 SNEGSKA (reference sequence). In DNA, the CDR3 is TGCAGCTTCCGGGGGGGCGAGACCCAGTACTTC. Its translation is CSFRGGETQYF.

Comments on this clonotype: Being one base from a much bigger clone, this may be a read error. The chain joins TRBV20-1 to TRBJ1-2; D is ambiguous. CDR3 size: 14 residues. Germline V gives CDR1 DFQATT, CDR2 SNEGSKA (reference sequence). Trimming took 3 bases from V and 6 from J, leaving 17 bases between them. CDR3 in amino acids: CSARGRDEWDGYTF. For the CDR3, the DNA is TGCAGTGCTAGGGGGAGGGATGAGTGGGATGGCTACACCTTC.

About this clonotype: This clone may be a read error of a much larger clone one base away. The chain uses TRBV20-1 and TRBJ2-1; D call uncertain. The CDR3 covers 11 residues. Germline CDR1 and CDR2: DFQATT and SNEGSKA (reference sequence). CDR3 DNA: TGCAGTGCTGAGACGACGAATGGGCAGTTCTTC. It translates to CSAETTNGQFF.

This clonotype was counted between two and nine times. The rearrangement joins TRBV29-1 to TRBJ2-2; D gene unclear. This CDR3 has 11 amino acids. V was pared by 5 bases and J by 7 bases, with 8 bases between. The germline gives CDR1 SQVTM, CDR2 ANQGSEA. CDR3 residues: CSVLDHGELFF. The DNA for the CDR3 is TGCAGCGTTCTGGACCACGGGGAGCTGTTTTTT.

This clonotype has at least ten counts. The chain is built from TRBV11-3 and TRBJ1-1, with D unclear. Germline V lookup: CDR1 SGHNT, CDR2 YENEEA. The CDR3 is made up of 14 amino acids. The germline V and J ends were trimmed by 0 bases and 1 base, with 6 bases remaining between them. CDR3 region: CASSLEVENTEAFF. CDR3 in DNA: TGTGCCAGCAGCTTAGAAGTAGAGAACACTGAAGCTTTCTTT.

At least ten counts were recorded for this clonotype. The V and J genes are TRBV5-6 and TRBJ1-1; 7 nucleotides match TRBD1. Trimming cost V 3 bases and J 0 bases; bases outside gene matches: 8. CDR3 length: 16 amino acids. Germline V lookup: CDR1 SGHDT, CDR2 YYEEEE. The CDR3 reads CASSYGTDLMNTEAFF. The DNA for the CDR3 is TGTGCCAGCAGCTACGGGACAGACCTCATGAACACTGAAGCTTTCTTT. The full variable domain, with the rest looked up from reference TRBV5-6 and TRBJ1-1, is DAGVTQSPTHLIKTRGQQVTLRCSPKSGHDTVSWYQQALGQGPQFIFQYYEEEERQRGNFPDRFSGHQFPNYSSELNVNALLLGDSALYLCASSYGTDLMNTEAFFGQGTRLTVV.

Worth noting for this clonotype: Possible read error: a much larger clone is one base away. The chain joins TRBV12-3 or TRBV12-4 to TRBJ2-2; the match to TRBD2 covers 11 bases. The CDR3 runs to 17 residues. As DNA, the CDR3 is TGTGCCAGCAGTCCTATAACTAGCGGGAGTTACACCGGGGAGCTGCTTTTT. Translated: CASSPITSGSYTGELLF.

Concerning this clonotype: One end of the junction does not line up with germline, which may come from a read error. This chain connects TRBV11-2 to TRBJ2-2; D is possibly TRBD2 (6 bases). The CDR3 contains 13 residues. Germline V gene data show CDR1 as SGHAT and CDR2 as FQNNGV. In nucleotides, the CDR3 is TGTGGCAGCAGCCAGCGGGTCACCGCGGAGCTGTTTTTT. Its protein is CGSSQRVTAELFF.